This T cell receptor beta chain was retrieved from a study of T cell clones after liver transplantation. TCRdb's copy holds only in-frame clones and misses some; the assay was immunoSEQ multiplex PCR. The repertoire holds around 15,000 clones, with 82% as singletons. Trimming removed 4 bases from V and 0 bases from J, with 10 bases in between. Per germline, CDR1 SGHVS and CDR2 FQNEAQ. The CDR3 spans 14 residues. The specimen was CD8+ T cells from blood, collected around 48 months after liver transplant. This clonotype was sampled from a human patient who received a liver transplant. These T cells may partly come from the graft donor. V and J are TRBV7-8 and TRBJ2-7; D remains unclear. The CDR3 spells CASSSTVHSYEQYF. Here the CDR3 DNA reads TGTGCCAGCAGCTCTACCGTCCACTCCTACGAGCAGTACTTC.